This T cell receptor beta chain was obtained from a study of control samples from healthy donors and cancer patients. Only in-frame clones appear in the TCRdb table, and some are missing; sequencing was by immunoSEQ multiplex PCR. The sample consists of more than 85,000 clones, just over 90% of them appearing once. CDR1 and CDR2 (germline): SGHAT, FQNNGV. This CDR3 has 17 residues. Unmatched junction bases numbered 10, after V lost 1 base and J lost 5 bases. The V call is TRBV11-2, the J call TRBJ2-5; the match to TRBD2 covers 10 bases. The source of this sequence is a woman aged 18-35 years in good health. What was sequenced was blood. CDR3 nucleotides: TGTGCCAGCAGCTTAGTGGCTAGCGGGAGTACACACGAGACCCAGTACTTC. This codes for CASSLVASGSTHETQYF.